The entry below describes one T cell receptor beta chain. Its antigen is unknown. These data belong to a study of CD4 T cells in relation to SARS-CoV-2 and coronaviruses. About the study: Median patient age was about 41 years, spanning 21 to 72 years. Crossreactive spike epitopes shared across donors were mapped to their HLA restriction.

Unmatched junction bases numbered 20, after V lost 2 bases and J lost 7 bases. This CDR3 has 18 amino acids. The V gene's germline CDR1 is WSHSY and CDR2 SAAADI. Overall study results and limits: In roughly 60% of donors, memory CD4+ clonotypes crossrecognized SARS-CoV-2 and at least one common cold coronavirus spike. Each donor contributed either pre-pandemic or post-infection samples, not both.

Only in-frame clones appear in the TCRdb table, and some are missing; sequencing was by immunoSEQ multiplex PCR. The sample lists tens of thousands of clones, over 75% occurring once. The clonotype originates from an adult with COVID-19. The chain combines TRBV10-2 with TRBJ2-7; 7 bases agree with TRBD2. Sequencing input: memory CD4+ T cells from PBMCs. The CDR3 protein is CASSENPVRGGSYREQYF. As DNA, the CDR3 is TGCGCCAGCAGTGAGAATCCAGTGAGAGGCGGGAGTTATCGGGAGCAGTACTTC.